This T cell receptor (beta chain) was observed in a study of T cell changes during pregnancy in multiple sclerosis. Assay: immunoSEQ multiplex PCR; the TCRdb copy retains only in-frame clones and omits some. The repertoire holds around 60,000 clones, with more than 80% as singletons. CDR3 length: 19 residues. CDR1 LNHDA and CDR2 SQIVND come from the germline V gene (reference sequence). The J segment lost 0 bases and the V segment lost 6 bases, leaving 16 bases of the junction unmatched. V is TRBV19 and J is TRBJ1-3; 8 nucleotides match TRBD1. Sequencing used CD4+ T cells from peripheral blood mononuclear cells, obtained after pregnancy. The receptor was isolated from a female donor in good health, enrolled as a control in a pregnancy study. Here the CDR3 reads CASSQGTGSYVGSGNTIYF. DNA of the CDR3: TGTGCCAGTAGCCAGGGGACAGGATCTTATGTCGGCTCTGGAAACACCATATATTTT.